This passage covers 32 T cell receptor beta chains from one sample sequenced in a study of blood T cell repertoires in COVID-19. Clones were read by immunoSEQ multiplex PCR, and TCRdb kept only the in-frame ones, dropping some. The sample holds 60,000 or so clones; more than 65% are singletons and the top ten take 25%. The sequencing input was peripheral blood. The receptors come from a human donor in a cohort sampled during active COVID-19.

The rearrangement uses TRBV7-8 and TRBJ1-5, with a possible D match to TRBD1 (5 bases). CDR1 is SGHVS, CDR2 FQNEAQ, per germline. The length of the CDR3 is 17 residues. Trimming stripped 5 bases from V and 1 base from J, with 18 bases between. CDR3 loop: CASSPSGGMGSNQPQHF. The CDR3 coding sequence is TGTGCCAGCAGCCCGAGCGGGGGTATGGGAAGCAATCAGCCCCAGCATTTT.

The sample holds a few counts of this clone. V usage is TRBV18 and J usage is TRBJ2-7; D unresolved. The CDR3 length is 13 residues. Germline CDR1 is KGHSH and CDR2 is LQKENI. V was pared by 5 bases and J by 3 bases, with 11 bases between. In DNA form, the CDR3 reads TGTGCCAGCTCAGACTTACAAGGCTACGAGCAGTACTTC. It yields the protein CASSDLQGYEQYF.

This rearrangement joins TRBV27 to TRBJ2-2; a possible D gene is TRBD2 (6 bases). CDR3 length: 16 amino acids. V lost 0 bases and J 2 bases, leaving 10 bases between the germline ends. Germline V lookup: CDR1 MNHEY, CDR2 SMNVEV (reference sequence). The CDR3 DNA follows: TGTGCCAGCAGTTTATCCGGGGGACTCAACACCGGGGAGCTGTTTTTT. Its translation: CASSLSGGLNTGELFF.

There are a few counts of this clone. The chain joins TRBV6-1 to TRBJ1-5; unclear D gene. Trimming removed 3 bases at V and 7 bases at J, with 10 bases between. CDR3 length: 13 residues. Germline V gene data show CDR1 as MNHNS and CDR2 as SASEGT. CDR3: CASSEGGLQPQHF. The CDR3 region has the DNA TGTGCCAGCAGTGAGGGAGGGTTGCAGCCCCAGCATTTT.

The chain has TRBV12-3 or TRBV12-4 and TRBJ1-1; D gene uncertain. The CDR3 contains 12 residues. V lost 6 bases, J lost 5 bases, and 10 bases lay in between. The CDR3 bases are TGTGCCAGCAGATGGGGAGGGACTGAAGCTTTCTTT. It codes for CASRWGGTEAFF.

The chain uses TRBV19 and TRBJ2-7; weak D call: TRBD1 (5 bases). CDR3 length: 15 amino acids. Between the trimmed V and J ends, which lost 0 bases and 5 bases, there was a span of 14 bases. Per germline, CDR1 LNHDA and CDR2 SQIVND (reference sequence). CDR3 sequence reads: CASSIDRNQGDEQYF. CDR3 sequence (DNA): TGTGCCAGTAGTATAGATCGGAACCAGGGCGACGAGCAGTACTTC.

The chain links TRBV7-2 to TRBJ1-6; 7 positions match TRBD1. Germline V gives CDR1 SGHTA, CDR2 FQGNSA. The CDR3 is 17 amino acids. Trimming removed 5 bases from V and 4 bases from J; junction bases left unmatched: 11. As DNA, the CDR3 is TGTGCCAGCAGCCTAGGACAGGATATCGGGTATAATTCACCCCTCCACTTT. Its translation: CASSLGQDIGYNSPLHF.

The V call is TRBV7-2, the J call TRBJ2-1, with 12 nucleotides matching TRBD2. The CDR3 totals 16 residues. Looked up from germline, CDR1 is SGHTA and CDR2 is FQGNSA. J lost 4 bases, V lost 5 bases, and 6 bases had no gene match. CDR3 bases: TGTGCCAGCAGCCCTCTAGCGGGGGGGCCTTACAATGAGCAGTTCTTC. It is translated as CASSPLAGGPYNEQFF.

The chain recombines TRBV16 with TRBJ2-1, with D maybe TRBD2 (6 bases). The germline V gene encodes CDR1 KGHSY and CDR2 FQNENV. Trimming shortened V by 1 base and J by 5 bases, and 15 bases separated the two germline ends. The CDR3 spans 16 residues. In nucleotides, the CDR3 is TGTGCCAGCAGCCAATTAGGAGGGTTTAGGCACAATGAGCAGTTCTTC. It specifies CASSQLGGFRHNEQFF.

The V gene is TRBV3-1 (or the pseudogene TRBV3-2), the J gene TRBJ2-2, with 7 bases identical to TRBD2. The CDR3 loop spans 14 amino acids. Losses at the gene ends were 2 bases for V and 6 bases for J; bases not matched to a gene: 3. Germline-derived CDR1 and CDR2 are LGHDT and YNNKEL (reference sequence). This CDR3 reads CASSQFSGPGELFF. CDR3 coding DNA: TGTGCCAGCAGCCAATTTAGCGGGCCCGGGGAGCTGTTTTTT.

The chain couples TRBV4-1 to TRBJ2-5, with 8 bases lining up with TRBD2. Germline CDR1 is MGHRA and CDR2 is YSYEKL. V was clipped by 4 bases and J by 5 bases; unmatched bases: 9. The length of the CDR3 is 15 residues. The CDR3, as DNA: TGCGCCAGCAGCCCCCAATCGGGGGGGCGGGAGACCCAGTACTTC. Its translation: CASSPQSGGRETQYF.

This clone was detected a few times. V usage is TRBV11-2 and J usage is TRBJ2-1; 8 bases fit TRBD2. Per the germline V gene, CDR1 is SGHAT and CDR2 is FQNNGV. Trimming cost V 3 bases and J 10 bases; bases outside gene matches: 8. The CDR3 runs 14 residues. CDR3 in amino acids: CASSLVAGSREQFF. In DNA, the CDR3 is TGTGCCAGCAGCTTGGTAGCGGGAAGTAGGGAGCAGTTCTTC.

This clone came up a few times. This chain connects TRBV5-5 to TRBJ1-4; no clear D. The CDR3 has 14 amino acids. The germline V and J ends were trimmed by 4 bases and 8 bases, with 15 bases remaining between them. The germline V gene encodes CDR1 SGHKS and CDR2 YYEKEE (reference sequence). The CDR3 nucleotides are TGTGCCAGCAGCAGCGGGTCGGTAGGGGAAAAACTGTTTTTT. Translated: CASSSGSVGEKLFF.

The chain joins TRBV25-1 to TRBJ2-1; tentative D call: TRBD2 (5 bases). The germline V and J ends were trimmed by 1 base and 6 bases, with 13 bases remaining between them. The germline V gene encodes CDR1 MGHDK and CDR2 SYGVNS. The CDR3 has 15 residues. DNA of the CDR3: TGTGCCAGCAGTGAATCCACTACCCGGGGCAATGAGCAGTTCTTC. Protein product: CASSESTTRGNEQFF.

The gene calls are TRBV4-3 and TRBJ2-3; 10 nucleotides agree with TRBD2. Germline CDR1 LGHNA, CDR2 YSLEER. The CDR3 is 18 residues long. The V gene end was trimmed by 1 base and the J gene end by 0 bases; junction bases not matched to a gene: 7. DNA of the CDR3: TGCGCCAGCAGCCAAGCTGCACTAGCGGGGCTGAGCACAGATACGCAGTATTTT. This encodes CASSQAALAGLSTDTQYF.

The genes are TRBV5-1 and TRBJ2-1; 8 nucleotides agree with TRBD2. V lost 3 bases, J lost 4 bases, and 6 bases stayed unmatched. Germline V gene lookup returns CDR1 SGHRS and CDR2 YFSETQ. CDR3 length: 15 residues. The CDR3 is CASSSTGGRYNEQFF. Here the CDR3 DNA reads TGCGCCAGCAGCTCCACGGGGGGGCGGTACAATGAGCAGTTCTTC.

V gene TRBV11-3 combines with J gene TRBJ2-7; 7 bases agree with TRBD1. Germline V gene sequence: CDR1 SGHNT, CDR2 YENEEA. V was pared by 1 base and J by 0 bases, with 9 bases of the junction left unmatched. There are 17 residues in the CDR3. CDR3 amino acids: CASSLGGDRDLSYEQYF. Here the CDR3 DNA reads TGTGCCAGCAGCTTAGGGGGTGACAGGGATCTCTCCTACGAGCAGTACTTC.

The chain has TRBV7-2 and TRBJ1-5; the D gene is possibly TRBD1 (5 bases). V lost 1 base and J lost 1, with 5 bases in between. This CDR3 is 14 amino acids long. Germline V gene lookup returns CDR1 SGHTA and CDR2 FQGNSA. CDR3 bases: TGTGCCAGCAGCTTAGGACAGAGCAATCAGCCCCAGCATTTT. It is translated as CASSLGQSNQPQHF.

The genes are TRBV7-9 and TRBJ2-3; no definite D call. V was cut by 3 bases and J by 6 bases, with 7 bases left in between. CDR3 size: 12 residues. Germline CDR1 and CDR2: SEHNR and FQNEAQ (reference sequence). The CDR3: CASSFTPDTQYF. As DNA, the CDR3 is TGTGCCAGCAGCTTTACTCCCGATACGCAGTATTTT.

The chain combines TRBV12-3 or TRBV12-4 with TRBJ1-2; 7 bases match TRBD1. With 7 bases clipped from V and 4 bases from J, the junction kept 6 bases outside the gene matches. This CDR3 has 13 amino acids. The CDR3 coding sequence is TGTGCCAGCACTACGACAGGGTTCTATGGCTACACCTTC. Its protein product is CASTTTGFYGYTF.

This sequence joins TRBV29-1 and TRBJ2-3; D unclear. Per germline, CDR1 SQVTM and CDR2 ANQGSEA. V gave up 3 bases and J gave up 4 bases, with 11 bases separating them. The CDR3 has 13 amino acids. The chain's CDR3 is CSVDHVRADTQYF. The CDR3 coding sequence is TGCAGCGTTGATCACGTACGGGCAGATACGCAGTATTTT.

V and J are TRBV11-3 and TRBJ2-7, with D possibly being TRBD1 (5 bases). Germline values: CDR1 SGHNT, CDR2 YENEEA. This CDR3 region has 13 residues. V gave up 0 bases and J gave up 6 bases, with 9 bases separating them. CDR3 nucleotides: TGTGCCAGCAGCTTAGACAGGGTGGGCGAGCAGTACTTC. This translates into CASSLDRVGEQYF.

CDR3 nucleotides: TGTGCTGCGGCGGCTTCCTACGAGCAGTACTTC. Translating it yields CAAAASYEQYF. The gene calls are TRBV28 and TRBJ2-7; D is uncertain. The CDR3 is made up of 11 amino acids. Germline lookup yields CDR1 MDHEN and CDR2 SYDVKM. Using reference TRBV28 and TRBJ2-7 for the parts outside the CDR3, the full variable domain is DVKVTQSSRYLVKRTGEKVFLECVQDMDHENMFWYRQDPGLGLRLIYFSYDVKMKEKGDIPEGYSVSREKKERFSLILESASTNQTSMYLCAAAASYEQYFGPGTRLTVT.

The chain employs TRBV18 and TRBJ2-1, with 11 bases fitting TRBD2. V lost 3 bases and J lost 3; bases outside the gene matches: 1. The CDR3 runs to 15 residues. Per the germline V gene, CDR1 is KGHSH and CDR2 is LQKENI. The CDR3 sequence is CASSPGLADYNEQFF. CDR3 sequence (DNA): TGTGCCAGCTCACCGGGACTAGCGGACTACAATGAGCAGTTCTTC.

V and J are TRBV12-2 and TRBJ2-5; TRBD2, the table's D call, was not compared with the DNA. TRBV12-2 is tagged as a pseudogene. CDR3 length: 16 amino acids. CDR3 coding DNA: TGTGCAAGTCGAATCCGGGACTCAAAGCGGAAAGAGACCCAGTACTTC. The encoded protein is CASRIRDSKRKETQYF.

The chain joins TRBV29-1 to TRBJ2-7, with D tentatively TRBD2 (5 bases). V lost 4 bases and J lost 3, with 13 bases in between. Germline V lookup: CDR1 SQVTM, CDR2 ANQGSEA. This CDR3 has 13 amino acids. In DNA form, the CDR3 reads TGCAGCGTTGTAACGGGATTGGGCTACGAGCAGTACTTC. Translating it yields CSVVTGLGYEQYF.

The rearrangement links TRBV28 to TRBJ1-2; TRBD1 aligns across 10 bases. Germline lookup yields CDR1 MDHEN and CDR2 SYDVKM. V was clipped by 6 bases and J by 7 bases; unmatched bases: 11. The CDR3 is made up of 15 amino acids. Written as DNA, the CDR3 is TGTGCCAGCAGACCTACCGGGACAGGGGTGGGTGGCTACACCTTC. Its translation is CASRPTGTGVGGYTF.

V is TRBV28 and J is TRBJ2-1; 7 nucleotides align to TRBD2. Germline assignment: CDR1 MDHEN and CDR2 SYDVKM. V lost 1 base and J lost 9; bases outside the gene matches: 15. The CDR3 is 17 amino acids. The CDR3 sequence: CASSLFAFGGRVLEQFF. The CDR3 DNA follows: TGTGCCAGCAGTTTATTCGCCTTTGGCGGGAGAGTCCTTGAGCAGTTCTTC.

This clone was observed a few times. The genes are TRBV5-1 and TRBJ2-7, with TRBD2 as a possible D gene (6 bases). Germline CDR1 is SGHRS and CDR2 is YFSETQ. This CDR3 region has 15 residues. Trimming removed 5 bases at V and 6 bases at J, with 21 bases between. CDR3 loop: CASRRVEGGSGEQYF. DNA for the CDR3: TGCGCCAGCAGGAGGGTTGAGGGAGGATCAGGCGAGCAGTACTTC.

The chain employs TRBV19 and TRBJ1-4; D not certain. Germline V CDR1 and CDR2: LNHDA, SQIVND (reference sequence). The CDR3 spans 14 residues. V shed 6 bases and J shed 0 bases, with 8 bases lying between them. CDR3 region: CASSPLATNEKLFF. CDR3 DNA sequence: TGTGCCAGTAGCCCACTTGCAACTAATGAAAAACTGTTTTTT.

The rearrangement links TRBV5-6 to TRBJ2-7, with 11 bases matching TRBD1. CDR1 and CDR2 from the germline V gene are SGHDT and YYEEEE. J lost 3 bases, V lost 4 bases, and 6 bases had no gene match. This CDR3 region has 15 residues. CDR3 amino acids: CASSPWDRGDYEQYF. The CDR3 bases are TGTGCCAGCAGCCCGTGGGACAGGGGGGACTACGAGCAGTACTTC.

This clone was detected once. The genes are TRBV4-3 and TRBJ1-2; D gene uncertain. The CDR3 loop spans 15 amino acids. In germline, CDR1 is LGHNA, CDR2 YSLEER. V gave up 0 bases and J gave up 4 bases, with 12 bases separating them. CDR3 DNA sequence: TGCGCCAGCAGCCAAGATACGGAGATTAGCTATGGCTACACCTTC. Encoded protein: CASSQDTEISYGYTF.